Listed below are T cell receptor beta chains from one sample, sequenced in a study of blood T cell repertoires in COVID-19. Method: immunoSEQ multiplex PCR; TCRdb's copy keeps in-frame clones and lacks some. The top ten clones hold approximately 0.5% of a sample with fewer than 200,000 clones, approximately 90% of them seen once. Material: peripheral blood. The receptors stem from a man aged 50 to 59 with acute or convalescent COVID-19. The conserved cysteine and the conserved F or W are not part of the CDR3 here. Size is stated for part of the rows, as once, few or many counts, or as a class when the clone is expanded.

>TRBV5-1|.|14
ASSFGQGATNEKLF
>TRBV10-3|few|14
AISESGGANTGELF
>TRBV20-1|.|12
SASNPSITDTQY
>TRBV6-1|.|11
ASSETGNTEAF
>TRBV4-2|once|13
ASRVLAGVYNEQF
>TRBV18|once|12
ASSPRTENTGQY
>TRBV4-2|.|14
ASSQVQGQGYNEQF
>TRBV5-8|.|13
ASSSYRGTTDTQY
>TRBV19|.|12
ASSDTGGGSPLH
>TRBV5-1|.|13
ASSLGDRTGSPLH
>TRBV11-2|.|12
ASSVFGTDREQY
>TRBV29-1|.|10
SAAQSRLEQY
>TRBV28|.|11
ASTSGTGNIQY
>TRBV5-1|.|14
ASSPTGGTNTGELF
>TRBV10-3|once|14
AIKLEREGRGGEQF
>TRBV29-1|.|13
SVEGRGQRNTEAF
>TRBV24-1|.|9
ATSGGEKLF
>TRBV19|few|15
ASSIKGPSGGNYGYT
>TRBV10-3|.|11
AISYRGDYGYT
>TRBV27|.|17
ASSSFTRRVPIRETEAF
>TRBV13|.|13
ASSSWTGWDTEAF
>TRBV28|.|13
ASSSRTRTTDTQY
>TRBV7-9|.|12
ASSQTEGIYGYT
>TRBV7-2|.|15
ASSLAPGGRKNYEQY
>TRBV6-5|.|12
ASKGTGGRGPQH
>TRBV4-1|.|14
ASSQGTSGFDDEQF
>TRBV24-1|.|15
ATSDSSSGTIYNEQF
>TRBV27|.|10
ASSLFPNEQF
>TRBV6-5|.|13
ASSPRGGGGNEQF
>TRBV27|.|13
ASSLWGGINEKLF
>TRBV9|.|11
ASGSAGANVLT